These 6 T cell receptor beta chains were all obtained from the same sample, sequenced in a study of shared clonotypes between healthy human individuals. Assay: immunoSEQ multiplex PCR; the TCRdb copy retains only in-frame clones and omits some. The sample lists roughly 2,500,000 clones, roughly 93% occurring once. The sequenced sample consisted of naive CD4+ T cells from PBMCs. Documented subset: CD45RA+ positively selected. These receptors all stem from a man aged 18 to 29 in good health. Some clones in this sample may be carry-over from other donors' samples.

With regard to this clone: The sample holds other DNA sequences that translate to the same CDR3. The chain employs TRBV9 and TRBJ2-3; the match to TRBD1 covers 7 bases. V dropped 0 bases and J dropped 4; count of bases not matched to a gene: 5. Per germline, CDR1 SGDLS and CDR2 YYNGEE. This CDR3 has 15 residues. CDR3: CASSVGAGGADTQYF. The CDR3 DNA sequence: TGTGCCAGCAGCGTAGGGGCAGGGGGAGCAGATACGCAGTATTTT.

This clone showed up just a few times. Distinct nucleotide sequences in the sample also encode this CDR3. The chain carries TRBV18 and TRBJ1-1; D is perhaps TRBD1 (5 bases). The V and J ends lost 3 bases and 3 bases respectively, with 11 bases between them. The CDR3 has 14 residues. Germline-derived CDR1 and CDR2 are KGHSH and LQKENI. The CDR3 spells CASSPQGGDTEAFF. In DNA form, the CDR3 reads TGTGCCAGCTCACCTCAGGGTGGGGACACTGAAGCTTTCTTT.

The CDR3 protein is CASKGRGEQYF. The CDR3 DNA reads TGTGCCAGCAAAGGACGGGGTGAGCAGTACTTC. The V gene is TRBV27, the J gene TRBJ2-7; TRBD2 might be the D (5 bases). Germline CDR1 is MNHEY and CDR2 is SMNVEV (reference sequence). V was shortened by 7 bases and J by 7 bases, with 11 bases between the two germline ends. The CDR3 extends over 11 amino acids.

The chain employs TRBV2 and TRBJ1-3; D call uncertain. This CDR3 has 14 residues. Germline V lookup: CDR1 SNHLY, CDR2 FYNNEI. V was pared by 4 bases and J by 5 bases, with 12 bases between. CDR3 sequence reads: CASSGTRSRNTIYF. The CDR3 bases are TGTGCCAGCAGTGGGACCAGGTCAAGAAACACCATATATTTT.

The CDR3 DNA reads as TGTGCCAGCAGTGAACCCAGGGTGCATACGCAGTATTTT. Protein: CASSEPRVHTQYF. The gene calls are TRBV6-1 and TRBJ2-3; D possibly corresponds to TRBD1 (5 bases). The CDR3 consists of 13 residues. Germline-derived CDR1 and CDR2 are MNHNS and SASEGT. Between the trimmed V and J ends, which lost 2 bases and 7 bases, there was a span of 10 bases.

The chain employs TRBV7-6 and TRBJ2-5, with 10 nucleotides matching TRBD1. V was clipped by 4 bases and J by 5 bases; unmatched bases: 10. This CDR3 has 16 amino acids. The germline V gene has CDR1 SGHVS and CDR2 FNYEAQ. The CDR3 DNA sequence: TGTGCCAGCAGCTCTGACAGGGGGCTTATTTTTGAGACCCAGTACTTC. Translating gives CASSSDRGLIFETQYF.